This record looks at one T cell receptor beta chain sequence and its context. This clonotype was seen many times. Which antigen it targets is not known. One base away there is no much larger clone; base qualities are not given. The time point label on this specimen signifies: newly diagnosed GD, antithyroid drugs for less than 3 months. RNA was extracted from PBMCs in TRIzol for both TCR sequencing and RNA sequencing. Graves' disease was diagnosed according to American Thyroid Association guidelines. Patients were recruited from an endocrinology department in Xi'an, China. Each patient gave about 9.1 milliliters of peripheral blood, collected in an EDTA anticoagulant tube. Ficoll Paque Plus density gradient separation was used to isolate PBMCs, and no additional T cell sorting was done. An Agilent 2100 Bioanalyzer and agarose gel were used to check RNA quality, while a NanoDrop 2000 measured RNA concentration.

This sample stems from a study of regulatory T cells in long-lasting Graves disease (dated by TCRdb to about 2021). Background on the whole study: Newly diagnosed Graves' disease patients had taken antithyroid drugs for less than 3 months. This study used TCR sequencing and RNA sequencing of peripheral blood to compare persistent Graves' disease patients against newly diagnosed Graves' disease patients. The study took place in China and was registered as a clinical trial. TCR sequencing covered around 13 persistent and around 20 newly diagnosed Graves' disease patients, some 35 samples in total. Paper-wide results and their limitations: Preferential use of TRBV28, TRBJ1-2 and TRBJ2-5 was observed in persistent disease, whereas TRBV20-1 and TRBJ2-1 were favored in newly diagnosed disease. The small sample size was acknowledged by the authors as a limitation that may reduce accuracy. A larger number of public clonotypes was shared among persistent patients (more than 2,500) than among newly diagnosed patients (roughly 970). Compared with newly diagnosed patients, persistent Graves' disease patients had lower TCR Shannon entropy and fewer highly expanded clones, which suggests clonal expansion. Sequencing and analysis were restricted to the TCR beta chain. Because the primary lesion, thyroid tissue, could not be accessed, the study looked at peripheral blood alone.

Inclusive of the bounding cysteine and phenylalanine, the CDR3 is 14 residues long. Here the CDR3 DNA is all that survives: 42 bases in frame from base 1. As encoded in the germline V gene (reference sequence), CDR1 is SEHNR while CDR2 is FQNEAQ. V gives up 5 bases and J gives up 5 bases, and the segment between their germline ends measures 15 bases. The receptor library was made with multiplex PCR. TCRdb names Illumina HiSeq 4000 as the instrument used. TCR beta libraries were built with iRepertoire HTBI primers and Arm-PCR amplification of CDR3 regions. Before sequencing, the PCR products went through gel purification. Processing in the source paper ran as follows. Gene usage analysis of CDR3 amino acid clonotypes relied on the roughly 60 TRBV and around 13 TRBJ segments identified across samples. COPE and FqMerger were used to merge filtered high-quality paired reads into contigs. BLAST was used to align contigs to IMGT TRBV, TRBD and TRBJ reference genes, with CDR3 defined following IMGT. Highly expanded clones were defined as clonotypes with a frequency above 0.1%. Repertoire diversity was measured by Shannon entropy, and V-J evenness by the Gini coefficient. A clonotype was considered public if more than one individual shared it. The raw public reads went through TCRdb reprocessing: fastp at Q25, MiXCR clone calling, in-frame beta chains kept. For every CDR3 protein sequence, its rows merge into one entry that carries the most common genes and DNA. For this entry, the V and J calls and clone size follow TCRdb and not the study's own pipeline. The sample table lists 550,000 to 600,000 distinct CDR3 sequences, about 16% of them with a count of one. 12% of the sample belongs to the ten largest clones.

These data were also filed under a second study, of T cells in Graves' hyperthyroidism and ophthalmopathy. As described in the second report: Stable Graves' hyperthyroidism was defined as no progression to ophthalmopathy during 18 months of follow-up. The hyperthyroidism patients were between 18 and 65 years old and newly diagnosed, with a disease duration of less than 2 months. The study excluded patients with uncontrolled infections, other autoimmune diseases, pregnancy or lactation. Diagnoses relied on clinical symptoms, serum thyroxine and TRAb, thyroid ultrasound and orbital computed tomography. The first round of RT-PCR for the TCR CDR3 was performed with the HTBI primer set and the Qiagen OneStep RT-PCR kit. Blood samples also contained most of the expanded thyroid clonotypes (frequency above 0.001), which suggests that blood repertoires may reflect thyroid immune responses. A model built on a 13 V-J signature distinguished ophthalmopathy from stable hyperthyroidism, reaching about 89% sensitivity and around 81% specificity in cross-validation and 80%/75% in testing. In validation, the model predicted progression to ophthalmopathy a median of about 6.8 months before onset, with around 70% sensitivity and roughly 72% specificity. A discovery cohort of about a hundred patients, roughly 40 with Graves' ophthalmopathy and 57 with stable Graves' hyperthyroidism, was used to find distinguishing TCR V-J signatures. Prospective prediction of ophthalmopathy was tested in an independent validation cohort consisting of 18 to 20 hyperthyroidism patients and approximately 16 patients who later progressed to ophthalmopathy. For training and testing, the 100 or so patients in the discovery cohort were randomly divided in a 7:3 ratio. In about 6 Graves' hyperthyroidism patients, the study also compared T-cell repertoires from thyroid tissue with T-cell repertoires from blood. After blood sampling, hyperthyroidism patients were treated with methimazole at a starting dose of 30 mg daily, and ophthalmopathy patients were treated with high-dose intravenous methylprednisolone. The libraries were constructed in a second round of multiplex PCR and then size-selected and purified. Paired-end sequencing of the libraries was performed with 100 bp reads on an Illumina HiSeq2000. SOAPnuke was used to process the raw data, removing reads that contained adapters or uncalled bases, had a mean Phred below 15, or lacked an exact match to the constant primer or identifier. High-quality paired reads were merged using COPE v1.2.5, and each unique nucleotide sequence was defined as a clonotype. MiTCR v1.1 was used to align clonotypes to the IMGT TRBV, TRBD and TRBJ reference segments. The analysis included only V-J combinations with a frequency above 0.0001, which together covered 99% to 99.2% of the repertoires. The TCS score was defined as F50 (clonal expansion) divided by E x V (chaos), with BLOSUM62-based TCRdist calculated between CDR3 peptides within each V-J. Welch's t-statistics and random forest reduced around 550 V-J features to 13, which were used in a naive Bayes classifier (R e1071). Sample size was not statistically predetermined, and investigators were not blinded to group allocation. The paper reports TCR Vbeta CDR3 sequencing of 135 peripheral blood samples: approximately 43 ophthalmopathy, 70 to 85 hyperthyroidism and 17 progressor patients.

Sample: peripheral blood mononuclear cells (PBMCs), taken at new diagnosis, from a patient treated with antithyroid drugs. The receptor's source is a man aged 18 to 29 with Graves disease. Donor details come from another sample of the same person, matched by shared clones. The chain couples TRBV7-9 to TRBJ2-5, with a tentative D gene TRBD2 over 6 matching bases. The DNA sequence reads TGTGCCAGCAGCGCATGGGGGGATGTGGAGACCCAGTACTTC. The encoded protein is CASSAWGDVETQYF.